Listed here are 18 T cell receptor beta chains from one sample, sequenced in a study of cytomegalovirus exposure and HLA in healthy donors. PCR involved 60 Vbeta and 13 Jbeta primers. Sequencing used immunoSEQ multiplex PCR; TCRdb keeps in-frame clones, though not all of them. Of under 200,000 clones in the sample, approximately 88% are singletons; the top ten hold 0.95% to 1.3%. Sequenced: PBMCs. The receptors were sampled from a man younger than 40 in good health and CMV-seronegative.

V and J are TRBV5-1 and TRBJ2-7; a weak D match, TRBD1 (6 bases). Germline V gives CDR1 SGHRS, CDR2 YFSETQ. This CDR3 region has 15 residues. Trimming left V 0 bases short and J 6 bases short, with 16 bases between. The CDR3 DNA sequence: TGCGCCAGCAGCTTGGCAGGGGAGTCGGTCGGCGAGCAGTACTTC. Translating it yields CASSLAGESVGEQYF. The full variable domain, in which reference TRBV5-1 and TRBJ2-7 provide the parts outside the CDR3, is KAGVTQTPRYLIKTRGQQVTLSCSPISGHRSVSWYQQTPGQGLQFLFEYFSETQRNKGNFPGRFSGRQFSNSRSEMNVSTLELGDSALYLCASSLAGESVGEQYFGPGTRLTVT.

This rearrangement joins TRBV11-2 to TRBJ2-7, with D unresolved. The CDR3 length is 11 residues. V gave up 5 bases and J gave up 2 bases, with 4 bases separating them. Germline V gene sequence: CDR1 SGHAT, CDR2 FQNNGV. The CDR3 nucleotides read TGTGCCAGCAGCCAGGCCTACGAGCAGTACTTC. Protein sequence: CASSQAYEQYF.

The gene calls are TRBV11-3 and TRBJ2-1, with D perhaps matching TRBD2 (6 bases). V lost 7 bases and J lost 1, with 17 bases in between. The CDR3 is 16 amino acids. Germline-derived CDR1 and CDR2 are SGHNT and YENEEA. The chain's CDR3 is CASTSAWGESYNEQFF. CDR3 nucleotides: TGTGCCAGCACCTCGGCTTGGGGGGAATCCTACAATGAGCAGTTCTTC.

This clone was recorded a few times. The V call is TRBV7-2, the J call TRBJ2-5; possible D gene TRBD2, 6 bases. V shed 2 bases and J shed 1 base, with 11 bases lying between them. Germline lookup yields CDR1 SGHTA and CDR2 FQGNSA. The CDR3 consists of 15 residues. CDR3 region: CASSLSPGVQETQYF. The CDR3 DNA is TGTGCCAGCAGCTTATCTCCGGGAGTCCAAGAGACCCAGTACTTC.

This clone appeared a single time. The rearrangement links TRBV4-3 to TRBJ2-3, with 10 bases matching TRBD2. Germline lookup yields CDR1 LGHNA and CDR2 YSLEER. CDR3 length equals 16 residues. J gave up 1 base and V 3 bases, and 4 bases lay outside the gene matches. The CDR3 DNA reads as TGCGCCAGCAGCCATGATGGACTAGCGGGCACAGATACGCAGTATTTT. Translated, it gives CASSHDGLAGTDTQYF.

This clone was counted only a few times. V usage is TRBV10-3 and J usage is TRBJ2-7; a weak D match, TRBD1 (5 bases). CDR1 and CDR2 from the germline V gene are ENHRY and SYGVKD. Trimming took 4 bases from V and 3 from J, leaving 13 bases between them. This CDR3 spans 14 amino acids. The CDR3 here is CAISGTQSNYEQYF. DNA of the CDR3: TGTGCCATCAGTGGGACACAGAGTAACTACGAGCAGTACTTC.

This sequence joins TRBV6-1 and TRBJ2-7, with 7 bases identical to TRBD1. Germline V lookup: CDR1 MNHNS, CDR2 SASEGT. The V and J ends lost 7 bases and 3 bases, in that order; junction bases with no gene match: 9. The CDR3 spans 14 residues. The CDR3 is CASKGDSLNYEQYF. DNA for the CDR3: TGTGCCAGCAAAGGGGACAGTCTAAACTACGAGCAGTACTTC.

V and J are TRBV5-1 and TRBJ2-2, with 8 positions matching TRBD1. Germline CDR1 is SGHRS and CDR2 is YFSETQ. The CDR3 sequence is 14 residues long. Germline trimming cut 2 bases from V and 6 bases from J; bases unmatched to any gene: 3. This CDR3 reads CASSLMTGAGELFF. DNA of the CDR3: TGCGCCAGCAGCTTAATGACAGGGGCCGGGGAGCTGTTTTTT.

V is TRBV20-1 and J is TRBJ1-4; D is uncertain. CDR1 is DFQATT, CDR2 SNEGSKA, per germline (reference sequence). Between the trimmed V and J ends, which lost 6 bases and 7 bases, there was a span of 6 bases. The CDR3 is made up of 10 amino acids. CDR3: CSAKFEKLFF. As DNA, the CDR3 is TGCAGTGCCAAATTTGAAAAACTGTTTTTT.

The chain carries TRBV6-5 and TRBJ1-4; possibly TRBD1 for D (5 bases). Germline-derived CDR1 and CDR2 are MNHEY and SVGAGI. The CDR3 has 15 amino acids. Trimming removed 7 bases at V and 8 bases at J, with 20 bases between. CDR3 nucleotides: TGTGCCAGCAAACTAGGAGGGGTTACGAGGGAAAAACTGTTTTTT. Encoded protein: CASKLGGVTREKLFF.

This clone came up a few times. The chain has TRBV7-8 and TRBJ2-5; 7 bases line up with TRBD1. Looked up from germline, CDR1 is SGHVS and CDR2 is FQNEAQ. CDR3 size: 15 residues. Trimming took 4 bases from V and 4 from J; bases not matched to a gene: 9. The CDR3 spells CASSSQTGMRETQYF. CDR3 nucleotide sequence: TGTGCCAGCAGCTCCCAGACAGGGATGCGAGAGACCCAGTACTTC.

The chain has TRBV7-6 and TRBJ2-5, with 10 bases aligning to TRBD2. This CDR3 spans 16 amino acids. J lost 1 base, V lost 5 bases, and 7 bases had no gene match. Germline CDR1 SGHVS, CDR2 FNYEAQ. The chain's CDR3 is CASSVGLAMGQETQYF. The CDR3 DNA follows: TGTGCCAGCAGCGTGGGACTAGCGATGGGCCAAGAGACCCAGTACTTC.

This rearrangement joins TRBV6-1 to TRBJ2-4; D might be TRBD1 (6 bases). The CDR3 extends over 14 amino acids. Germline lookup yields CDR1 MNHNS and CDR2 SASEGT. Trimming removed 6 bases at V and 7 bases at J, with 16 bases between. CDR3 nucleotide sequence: TGTGCCAGCAGAATGTATAACAGGGAGAACATTCAGTACTTC. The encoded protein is CASRMYNRENIQYF.

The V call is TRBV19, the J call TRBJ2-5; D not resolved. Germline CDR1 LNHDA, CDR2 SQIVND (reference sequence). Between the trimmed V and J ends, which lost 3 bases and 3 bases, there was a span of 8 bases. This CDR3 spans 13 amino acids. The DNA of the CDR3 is TGTGCCAGTAGTATCGTCCGGGAAGAGACCCAGTACTTC. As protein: CASSIVREETQYF.

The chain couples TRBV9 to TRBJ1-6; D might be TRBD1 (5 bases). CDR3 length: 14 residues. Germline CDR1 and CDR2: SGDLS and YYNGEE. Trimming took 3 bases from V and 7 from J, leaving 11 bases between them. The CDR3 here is CASSASGWNSPLHF. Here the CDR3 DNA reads TGTGCCAGCAGCGCCTCAGGGTGGAATTCACCCCTCCACTTT.

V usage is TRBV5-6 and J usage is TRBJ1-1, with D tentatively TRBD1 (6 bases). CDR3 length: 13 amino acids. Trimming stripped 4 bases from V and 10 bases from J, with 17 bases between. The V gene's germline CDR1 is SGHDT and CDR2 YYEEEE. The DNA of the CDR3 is TGTGCCAGCAGCCTAACAGGGCTAGGGGGAGCTTTCTTT. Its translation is CASSLTGLGGAFF.

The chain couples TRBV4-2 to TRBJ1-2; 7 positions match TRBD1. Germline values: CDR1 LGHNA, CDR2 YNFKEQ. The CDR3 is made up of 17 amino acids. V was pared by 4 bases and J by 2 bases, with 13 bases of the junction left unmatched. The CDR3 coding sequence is TGTGCCAGCAGCCTCGGGACAGTCTTATCCCAGAACTATGGCTACACCTTC. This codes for CASSLGTVLSQNYGYTF.

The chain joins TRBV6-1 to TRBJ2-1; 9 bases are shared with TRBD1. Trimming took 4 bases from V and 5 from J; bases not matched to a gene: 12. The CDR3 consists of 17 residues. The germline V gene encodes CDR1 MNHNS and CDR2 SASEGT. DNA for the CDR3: TGTGCCAGCAGTGTACTATGGGGACAGGGACAGAACAATGAGCAGTTCTTC. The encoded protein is CASSVLWGQGQNNEQFF.